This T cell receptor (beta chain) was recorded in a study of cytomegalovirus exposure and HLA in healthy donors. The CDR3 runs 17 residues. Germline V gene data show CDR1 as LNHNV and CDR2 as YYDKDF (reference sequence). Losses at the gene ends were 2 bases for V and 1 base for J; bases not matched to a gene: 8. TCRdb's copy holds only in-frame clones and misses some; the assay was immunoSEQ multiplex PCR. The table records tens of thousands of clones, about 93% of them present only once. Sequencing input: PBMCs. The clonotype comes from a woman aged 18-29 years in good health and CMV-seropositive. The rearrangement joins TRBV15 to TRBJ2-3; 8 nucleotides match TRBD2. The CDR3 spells CATSRPRLSGGTDTQYF. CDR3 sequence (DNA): TGTGCCACCAGCAGACCTCGGCTTAGCGGGGGCACAGATACGCAGTATTTT.